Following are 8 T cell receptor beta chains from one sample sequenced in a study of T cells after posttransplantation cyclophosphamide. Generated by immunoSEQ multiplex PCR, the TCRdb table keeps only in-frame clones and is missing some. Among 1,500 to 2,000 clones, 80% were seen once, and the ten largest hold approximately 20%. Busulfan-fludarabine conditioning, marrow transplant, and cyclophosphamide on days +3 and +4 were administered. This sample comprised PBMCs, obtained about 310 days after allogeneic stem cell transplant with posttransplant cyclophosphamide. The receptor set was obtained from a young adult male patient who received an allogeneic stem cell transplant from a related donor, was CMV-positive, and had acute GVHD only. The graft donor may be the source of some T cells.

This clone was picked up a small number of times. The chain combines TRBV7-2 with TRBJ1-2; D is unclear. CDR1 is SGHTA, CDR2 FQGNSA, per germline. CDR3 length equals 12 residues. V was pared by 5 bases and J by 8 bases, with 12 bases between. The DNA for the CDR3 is TGTGCCAGCAGCCCAGATAAGTGGGGCTACACCTTC. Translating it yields CASSPDKWGYTF. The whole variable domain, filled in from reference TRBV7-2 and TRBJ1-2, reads GAGVSQSPSNKVTEKGKDVELRCDPISGHTALYWYRQSLGQGLEFLIYFQGNSAPDKSGLPSDRFSAERTGGSVSTLTIQRTQQEDSAVYLCASSPDKWGYTFGSGTRLTVV.

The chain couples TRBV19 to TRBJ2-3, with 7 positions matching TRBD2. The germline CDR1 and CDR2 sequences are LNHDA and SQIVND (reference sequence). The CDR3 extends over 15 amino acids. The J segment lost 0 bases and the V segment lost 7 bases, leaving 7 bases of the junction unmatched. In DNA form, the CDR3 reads TGTGCCAGTAAACCGGGACTAACTAGCACAGATACGCAGTATTTT. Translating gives CASKPGLTSTDTQYF.

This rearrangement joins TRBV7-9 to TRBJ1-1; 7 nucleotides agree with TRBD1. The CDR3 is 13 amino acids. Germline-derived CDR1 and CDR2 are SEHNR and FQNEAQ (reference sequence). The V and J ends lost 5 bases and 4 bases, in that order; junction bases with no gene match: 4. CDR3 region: CASSEQGSTEAFF. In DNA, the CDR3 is TGTGCCAGCAGCGAACAGGGGAGCACTGAAGCTTTCTTT. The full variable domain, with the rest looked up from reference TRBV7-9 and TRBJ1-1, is DTGVSQNPRHKITKRGQNVTFRCDPISEHNRLYWYRQTLGQGPEFLTYFQNEAQLEKSRLLSDRFSAERPKGSFSTLEIQRTEQGDSAMYLCASSEQGSTEAFFGQGTRLTVV.

The CDR3 sequence is CASSLEWAANYGYTF. CDR3 bases: TGTGCCAGCAGCTTAGAATGGGCAGCTAACTATGGCTACACCTTC. The chain uses TRBV7-9 and TRBJ1-2; D not resolved. CDR1 is SEHNR, CDR2 FQNEAQ, per germline (reference sequence). Trimming took 1 base from V and 0 from J, leaving 9 bases between them. The CDR3 is made up of 15 amino acids.

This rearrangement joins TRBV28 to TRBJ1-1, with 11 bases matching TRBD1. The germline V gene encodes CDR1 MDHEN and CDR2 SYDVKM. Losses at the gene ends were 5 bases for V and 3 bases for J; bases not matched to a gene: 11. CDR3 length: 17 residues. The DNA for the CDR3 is TGTGCCAGCAGTGCCGGACAGGGGGCGAATTTCGACACTGAAGCTTTCTTT. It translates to CASSAGQGANFDTEAFF. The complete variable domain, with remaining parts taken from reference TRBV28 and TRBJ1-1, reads DVKVTQSSRYLVKRTGEKVFLECVQDMDHENMFWYRQDPGLGLRLIYFSYDVKMKEKGDIPEGYSVSREKKERFSLILESASTNQTSMYLCASSAGQGANFDTEAFFGQGTRLTVV.

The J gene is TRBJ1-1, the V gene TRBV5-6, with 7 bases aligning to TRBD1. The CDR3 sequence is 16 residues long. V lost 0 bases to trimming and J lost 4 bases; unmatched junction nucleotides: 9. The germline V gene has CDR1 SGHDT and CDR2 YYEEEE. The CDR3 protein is CASSLAGDSFRTEAFF. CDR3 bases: TGTGCCAGCAGCTTGGCTGGGGACAGTTTCCGCACTGAAGCTTTCTTT.

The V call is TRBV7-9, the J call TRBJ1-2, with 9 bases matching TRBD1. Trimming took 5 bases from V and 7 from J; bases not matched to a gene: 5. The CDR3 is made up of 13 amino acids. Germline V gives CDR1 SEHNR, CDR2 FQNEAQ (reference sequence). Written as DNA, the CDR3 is TGTGCCAGCAGCCGGGACAGGGTAATTGGCTACACCTTC. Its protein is CASSRDRVIGYTF.

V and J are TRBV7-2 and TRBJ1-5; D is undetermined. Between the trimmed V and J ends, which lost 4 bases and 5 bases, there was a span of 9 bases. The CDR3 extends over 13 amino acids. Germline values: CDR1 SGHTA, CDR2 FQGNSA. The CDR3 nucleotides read TGTGCCAGCAGCTCCAGGCTGGATCAGCCCCAGCATTTT. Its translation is CASSSRLDQPQHF.